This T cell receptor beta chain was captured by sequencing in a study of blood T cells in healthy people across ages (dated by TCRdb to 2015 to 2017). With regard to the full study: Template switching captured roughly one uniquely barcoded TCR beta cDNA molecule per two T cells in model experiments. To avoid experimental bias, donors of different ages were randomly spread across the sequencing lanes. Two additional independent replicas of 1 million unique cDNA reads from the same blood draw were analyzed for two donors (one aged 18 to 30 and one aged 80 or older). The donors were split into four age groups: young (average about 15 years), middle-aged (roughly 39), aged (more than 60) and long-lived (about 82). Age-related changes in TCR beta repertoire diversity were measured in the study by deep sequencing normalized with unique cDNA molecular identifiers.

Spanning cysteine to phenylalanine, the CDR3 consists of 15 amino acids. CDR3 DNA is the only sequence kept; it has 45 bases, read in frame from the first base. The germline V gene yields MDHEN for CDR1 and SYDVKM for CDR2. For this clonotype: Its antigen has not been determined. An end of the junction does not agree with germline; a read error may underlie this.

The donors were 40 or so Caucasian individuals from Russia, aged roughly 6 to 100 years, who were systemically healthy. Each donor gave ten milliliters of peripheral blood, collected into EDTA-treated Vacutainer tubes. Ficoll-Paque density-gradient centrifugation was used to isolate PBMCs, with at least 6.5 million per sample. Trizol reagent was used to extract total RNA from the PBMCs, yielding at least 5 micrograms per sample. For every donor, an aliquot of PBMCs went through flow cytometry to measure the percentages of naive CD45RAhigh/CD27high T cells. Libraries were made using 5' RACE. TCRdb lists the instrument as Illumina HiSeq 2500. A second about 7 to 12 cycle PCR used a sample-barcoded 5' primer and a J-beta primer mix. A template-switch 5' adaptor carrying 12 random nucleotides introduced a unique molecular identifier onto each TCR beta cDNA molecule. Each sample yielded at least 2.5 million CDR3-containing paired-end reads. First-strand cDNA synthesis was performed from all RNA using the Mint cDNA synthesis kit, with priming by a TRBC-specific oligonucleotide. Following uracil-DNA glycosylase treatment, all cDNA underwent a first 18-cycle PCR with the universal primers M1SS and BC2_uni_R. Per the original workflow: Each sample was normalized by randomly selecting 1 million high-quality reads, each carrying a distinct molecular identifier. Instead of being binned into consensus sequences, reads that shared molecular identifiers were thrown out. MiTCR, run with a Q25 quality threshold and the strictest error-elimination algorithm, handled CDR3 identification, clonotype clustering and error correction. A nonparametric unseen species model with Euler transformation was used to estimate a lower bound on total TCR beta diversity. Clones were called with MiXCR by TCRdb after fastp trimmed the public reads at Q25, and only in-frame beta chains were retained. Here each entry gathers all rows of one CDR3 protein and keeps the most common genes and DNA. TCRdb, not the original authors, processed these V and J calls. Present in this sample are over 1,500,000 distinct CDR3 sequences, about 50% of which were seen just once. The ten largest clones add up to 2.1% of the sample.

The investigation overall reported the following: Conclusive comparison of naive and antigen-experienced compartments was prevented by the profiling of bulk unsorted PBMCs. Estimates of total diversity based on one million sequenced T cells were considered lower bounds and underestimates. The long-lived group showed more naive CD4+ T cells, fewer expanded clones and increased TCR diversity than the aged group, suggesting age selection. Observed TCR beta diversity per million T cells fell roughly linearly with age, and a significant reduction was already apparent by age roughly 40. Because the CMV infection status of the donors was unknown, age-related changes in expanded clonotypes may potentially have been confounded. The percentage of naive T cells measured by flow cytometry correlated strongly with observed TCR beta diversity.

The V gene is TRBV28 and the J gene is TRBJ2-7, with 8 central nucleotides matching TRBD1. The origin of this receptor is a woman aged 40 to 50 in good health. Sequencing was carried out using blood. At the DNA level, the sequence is TGTGCCAGTAGTTTATTCGGACAGGGTAAATACGAGCAGTACTTC. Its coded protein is CASSLFGQGKYEQYF.